The clone carrying this T cell receptor beta chain rates as medium-sized (0.01 to 0.1%). The antigen is undetermined. The method was immunoSEQ multiplex PCR; TCRdb's version includes in-frame clones alone and lacks a portion of them. The table lists 13,000 to 15,000 clones, around 72% of them singletons, with around 9.6% in the top ten. This record belongs to a study of tumor-infiltrating lymphocytes in localized non-small cell lung cancer. Study-wide context: Some samples were collected after neoadjuvant chemotherapy; smokers, never-smokers and several histologies were included.

Overall study results and limits: T-cell fraction did not differ between immunotypes IM1 and IM2. Available tissue quantity limited TCR sequencing to a patient subset. Each assay used a separate piece of the same tissue.

From germline, CDR1 is SNHLY and CDR2 FYNNEI. Deletions cut 7 bases from V and 8 bases from J, with 17 bases between. The CDR3 consists of 13 residues. This chain links TRBV2 with TRBJ1-2; D is unclear. The sequence was obtained from a human donor with non-small cell lung cancer. The sequencing input was uninvolved lung tissue not adjacent to the tumor. The CDR3 DNA reads TGTGCCAGCACCTTCGGATACCTAATGGGCTACACCTTC. It encodes CASTFGYLMGYTF.